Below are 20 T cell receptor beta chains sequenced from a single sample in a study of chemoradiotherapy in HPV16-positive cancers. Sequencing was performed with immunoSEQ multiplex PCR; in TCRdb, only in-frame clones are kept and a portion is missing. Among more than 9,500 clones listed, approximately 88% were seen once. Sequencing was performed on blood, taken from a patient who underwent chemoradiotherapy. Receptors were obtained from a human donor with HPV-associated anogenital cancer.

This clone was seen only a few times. CDR3 DNA sequence: TGTGCCAGCAGCCCCCTGGGGTCGCCCCTCCACTTT. It codes for CASSPLGSPLHF. The J gene is TRBJ1-6, the V gene TRBV14; no firm D call. Germline assignment: CDR1 SGHDN and CDR2 FVKESK. V was pared by 4 bases and J by 13 bases, with 11 bases between. The length of the CDR3 is 12 residues.

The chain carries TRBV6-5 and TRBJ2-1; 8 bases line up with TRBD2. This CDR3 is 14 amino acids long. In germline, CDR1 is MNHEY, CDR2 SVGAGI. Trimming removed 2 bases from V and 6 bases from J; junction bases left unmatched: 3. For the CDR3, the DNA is TGTGCCAGCAGTTACCCGGGAGGGGCCAATGAGCAGTTCTTC. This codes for CASSYPGGANEQFF.

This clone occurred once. The CDR3 DNA follows: TGTGCCAGCACTCCTAGACAGGGGGCATTCGATGGCTACACCTTC. It translates to CASTPRQGAFDGYTF. The V and J genes are TRBV6-6 and TRBJ1-2; 10 positions match TRBD1. This CDR3 is built from 15 residues. Looked up from germline, CDR1 is MNHNY and CDR2 is SVGAGI (reference sequence). Trimming at V came to 7 bases and at J to 6 bases, leaving 11 bases not matched to a gene.

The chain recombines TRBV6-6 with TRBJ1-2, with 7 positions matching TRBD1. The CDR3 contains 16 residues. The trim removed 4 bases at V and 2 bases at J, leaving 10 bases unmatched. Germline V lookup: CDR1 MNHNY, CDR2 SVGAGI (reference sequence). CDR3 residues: CASSFQSGQPNYGYTF. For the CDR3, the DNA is TGTGCCAGCAGTTTCCAATCGGGACAGCCGAACTATGGCTACACCTTC.

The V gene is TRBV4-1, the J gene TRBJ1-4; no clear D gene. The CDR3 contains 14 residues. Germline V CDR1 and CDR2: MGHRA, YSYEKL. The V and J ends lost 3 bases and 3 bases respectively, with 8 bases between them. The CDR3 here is CASSQRVSNEKLFF. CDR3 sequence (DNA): TGCGCCAGCAGCCAGAGGGTCTCTAATGAAAAACTGTTTTTT.

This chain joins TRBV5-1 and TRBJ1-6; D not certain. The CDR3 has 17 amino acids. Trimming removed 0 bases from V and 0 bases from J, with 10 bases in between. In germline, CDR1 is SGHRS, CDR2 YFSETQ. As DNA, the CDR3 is TGCGCCAGCAGCTTGGCCGGGAGCAGCTCCTATAATTCACCCCTCCACTTT. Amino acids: CASSLAGSSSYNSPLHF.

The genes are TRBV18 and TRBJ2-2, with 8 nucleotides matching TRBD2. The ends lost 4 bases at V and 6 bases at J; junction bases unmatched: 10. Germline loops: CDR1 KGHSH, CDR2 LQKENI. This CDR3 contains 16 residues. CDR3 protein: CASSRPGSGGPGELFF. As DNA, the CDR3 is TGTGCCAGCTCACGACCGGGATCGGGAGGGCCCGGGGAGCTGTTTTTT.

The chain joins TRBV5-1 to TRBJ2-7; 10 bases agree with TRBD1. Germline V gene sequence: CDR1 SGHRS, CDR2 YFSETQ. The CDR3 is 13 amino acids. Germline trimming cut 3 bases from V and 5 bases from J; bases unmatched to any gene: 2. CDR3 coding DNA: TGCGCCAGCAGCTCGGACAGGGGGAACGAGCAGTACTTC. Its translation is CASSSDRGNEQYF.

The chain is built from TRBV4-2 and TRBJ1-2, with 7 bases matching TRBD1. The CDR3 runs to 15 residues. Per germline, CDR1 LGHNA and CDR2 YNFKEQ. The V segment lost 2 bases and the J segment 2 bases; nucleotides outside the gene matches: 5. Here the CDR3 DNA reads TGTGCCAGCAGCCAAACACAGGGGACAAACTATGGCTACACCTTC. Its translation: CASSQTQGTNYGYTF.

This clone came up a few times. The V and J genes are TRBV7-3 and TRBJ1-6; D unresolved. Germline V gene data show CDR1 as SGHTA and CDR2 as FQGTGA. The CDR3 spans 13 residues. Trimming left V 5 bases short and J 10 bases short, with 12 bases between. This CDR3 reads CASSTRPQSPLHF. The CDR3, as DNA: TGTGCCAGCAGCACCCGCCCTCAATCACCCCTCCACTTT.

For the CDR3, the DNA is TGCGCCAGCAGCTTCCGACAGGGTCCTGAAGCTTTCTTT. Its translation: CASSFRQGPEAFF. This rearrangement joins TRBV4-1 to TRBJ1-1, with TRBD1 matching over 7 bases. V was clipped by 5 bases and J by 6 bases; unmatched bases: 6. CDR3 size: 13 residues. Germline CDR1 reads MGHRA; CDR2 reads YSYEKL.

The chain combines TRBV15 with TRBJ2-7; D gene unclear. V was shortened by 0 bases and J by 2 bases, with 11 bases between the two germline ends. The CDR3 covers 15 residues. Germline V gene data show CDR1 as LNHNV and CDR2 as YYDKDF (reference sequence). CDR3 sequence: CATSRDRAAAYEQYF. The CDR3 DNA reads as TGTGCCACCAGCAGAGATCGGGCTGCGGCCTACGAGCAGTACTTC.

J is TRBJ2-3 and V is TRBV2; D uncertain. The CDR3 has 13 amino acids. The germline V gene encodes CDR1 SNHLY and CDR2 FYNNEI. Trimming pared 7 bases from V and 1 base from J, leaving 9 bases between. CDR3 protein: CASNRERTDTQYF. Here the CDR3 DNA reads TGTGCCAGCAACCGAGAGCGCACAGATACGCAGTATTTT.

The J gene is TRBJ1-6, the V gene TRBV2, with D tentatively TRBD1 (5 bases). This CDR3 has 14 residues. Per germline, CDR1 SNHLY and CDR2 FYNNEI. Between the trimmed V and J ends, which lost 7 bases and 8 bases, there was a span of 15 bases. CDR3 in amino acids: CASNLGDGYSPLHF. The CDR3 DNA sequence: TGTGCCAGCAACCTGGGGGACGGATATTCACCCCTCCACTTT.

In nucleotides, the CDR3 is TGTGCCAGCAGTCCTCACAGGGACTTTAGCAATCAGCCCCAGCATTTT. Its protein is CASSPHRDFSNQPQHF. This sequence joins TRBV27 and TRBJ1-5; possibly TRBD1 for D (6 bases). Germline V lookup: CDR1 MNHEY, CDR2 SMNVEV (reference sequence). This CDR3 spans 16 amino acids. Trimming shortened V by 5 bases and J by 0 bases, and 14 bases separated the two germline ends.

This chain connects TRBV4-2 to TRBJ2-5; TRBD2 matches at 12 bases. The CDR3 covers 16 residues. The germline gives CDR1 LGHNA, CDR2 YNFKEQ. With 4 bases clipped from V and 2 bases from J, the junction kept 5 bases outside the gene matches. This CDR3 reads CASSRSSGGGQETQYF. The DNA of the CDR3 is TGTGCCAGCAGCCGATCTAGCGGGGGGGGACAAGAGACCCAGTACTTC.

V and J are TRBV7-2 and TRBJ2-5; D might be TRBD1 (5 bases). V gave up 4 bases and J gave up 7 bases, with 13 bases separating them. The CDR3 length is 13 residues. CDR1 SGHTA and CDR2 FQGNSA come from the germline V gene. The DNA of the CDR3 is TGTGCCAGCAGCTCCGGACGTAGGGGGACCCAGTACTTC. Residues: CASSSGRRGTQYF.

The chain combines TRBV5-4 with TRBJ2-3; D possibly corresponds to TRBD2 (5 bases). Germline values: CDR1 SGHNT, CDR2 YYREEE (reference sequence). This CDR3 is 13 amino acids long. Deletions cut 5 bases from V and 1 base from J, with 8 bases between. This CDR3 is CASSLGGTDTQYF. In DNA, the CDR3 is TGTGCCAGCAGTCTCGGGGGCACAGATACGCAGTATTTT.

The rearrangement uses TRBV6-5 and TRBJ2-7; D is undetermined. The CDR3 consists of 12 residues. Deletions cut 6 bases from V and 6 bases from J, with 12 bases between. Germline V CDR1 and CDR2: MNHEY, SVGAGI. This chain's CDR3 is CASSALVGEQYF. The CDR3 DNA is TGTGCCAGCAGCGCCTTAGTAGGCGAGCAGTACTTC.

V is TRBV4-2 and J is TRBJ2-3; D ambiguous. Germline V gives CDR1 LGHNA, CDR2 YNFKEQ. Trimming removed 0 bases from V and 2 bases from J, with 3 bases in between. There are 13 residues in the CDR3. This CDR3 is CASSQDPTDTQYF. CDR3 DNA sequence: TGTGCCAGCAGCCAAGACCCCACAGATACGCAGTATTTT.